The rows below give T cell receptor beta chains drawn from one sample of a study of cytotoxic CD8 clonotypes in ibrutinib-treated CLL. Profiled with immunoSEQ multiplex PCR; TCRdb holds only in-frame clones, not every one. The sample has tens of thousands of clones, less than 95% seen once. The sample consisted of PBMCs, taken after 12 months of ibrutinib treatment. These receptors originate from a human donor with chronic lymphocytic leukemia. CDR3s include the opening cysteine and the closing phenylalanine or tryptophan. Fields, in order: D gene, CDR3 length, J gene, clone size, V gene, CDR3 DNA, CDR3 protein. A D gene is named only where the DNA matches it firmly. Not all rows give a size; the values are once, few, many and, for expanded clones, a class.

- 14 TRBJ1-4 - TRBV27 TGTGCCAGCTCCTATGCTGGGGCTAATGAAAAACTGTTTTTT CASSYAGANEKLFF
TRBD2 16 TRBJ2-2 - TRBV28 TGTGCCAGCAGTCCCCCAAGGGGACTAGCGACCGGGGAGCTGTTTTTT CASSPPRGLATGELFF
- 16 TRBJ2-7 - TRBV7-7 TGTGCTAGCAGCTTAGCGTCGGGCGGAGGGGCAGGGGAGCAGTACTTC CASSLASGGGAGEQYF
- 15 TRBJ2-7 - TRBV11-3 TGTGCCAGCAGCTTAGTAGGAGGCGAGTTTTACGAGCAGTACTTC CASSLVGGEFYEQYF
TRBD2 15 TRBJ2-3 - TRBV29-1 TGCAGCAGCGTTGAACTAGCGGGAGGGCTAGATACGCAGTATTTT CSSVELAGGLDTQYF
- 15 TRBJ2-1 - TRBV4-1 TGCGCCAGCAGCCAAGATATGGACAGTTTCAATGAGCAGTTCTTC CASSQDMDSFNEQFF
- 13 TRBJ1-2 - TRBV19 TGTGCCAGTAGCGTTACGAGGGACTATGGCTACACCTTC CASSVTRDYGYTF
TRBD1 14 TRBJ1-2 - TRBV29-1 TGCAGCGTTCGACTTACAGGGGTTAGCTATGGCTACACCTTC CSVRLTGVSYGYTF
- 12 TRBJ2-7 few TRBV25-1 TGTGCCAGCAGTCCTCAAGGGGTCAGAAGGTACTTC CASSPQGVRRYF
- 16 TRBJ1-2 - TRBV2 TGTGCCAGCAGTGTCCGCCCCACAGGGACGAACTATGGCTACACCTTC CASSVRPTGTNYGYTF
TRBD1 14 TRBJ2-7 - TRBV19 TGTGCCAGTAGCCAAGGGACAGGGCGAATCGAGCAGTACTTC CASSQGTGRIEQYF
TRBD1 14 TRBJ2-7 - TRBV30 TGTGCCTGGCAGGGCCTATCGACAGGGGCCGAGCAGTACTTC CAWQGLSTGAEQYF
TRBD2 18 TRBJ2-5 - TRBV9 TGTGCCAGCAGCCGTCGTCCTCTAGCGGGAGGGCCTCAAGAGACCCAGTACTTC CASSRRPLAGGPQETQYF
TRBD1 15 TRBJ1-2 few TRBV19 TGTGCCAGTAGTACGACAGGGAAAGGGGATGGTGGCTACACCTTC CASSTTGKGDGGYTF
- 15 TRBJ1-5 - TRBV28 TGTGCCAGCAGTTTATTCCGCGAGAGCAATCAGCCCCAGCATTTT CASSLFRESNQPQHF
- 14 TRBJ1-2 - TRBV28 TGTGCCAGCAGGTACAGGGATCGAAACTATGGCTACACCTTC CASRYRDRNYGYTF
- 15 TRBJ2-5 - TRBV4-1 TGCGCCAGCAGCCAAGATTTTTTCTCCGAAGAGACCCAGTACTTC CASSQDFFSEETQYF
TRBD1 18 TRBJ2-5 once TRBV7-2 TGTGCCAGCACCGACGGTCGACAGGGGGTTATGATCCAAGAGACCCAGTACTTC CASTDGRQGVMIQETQYF
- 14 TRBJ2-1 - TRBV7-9 TGTGCCAGCAGCTTTACGGGAGAGAGGGGCGAGCAGTTCTTC CASSFTGERGEQFF
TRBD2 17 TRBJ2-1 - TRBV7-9 TGTGCCAGCAGCTTAGAAGTCTCCGGGAGGGCTTTCCATGAGCAGTTCTTC CASSLEVSGRAFHEQFF
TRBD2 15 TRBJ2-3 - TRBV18 TGTGCCAGCTCACCGACTAGCGCAAGCACAGATACGCAGTATTTT CASSPTSASTDTQYF
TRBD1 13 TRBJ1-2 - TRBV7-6 TGTGCCAGCAGCCCGCTGGGACAGGTGGGCTACACCTTC CASSPLGQVGYTF
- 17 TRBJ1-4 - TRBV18 TGTGCCAGCTCTTTTAGACAAACTACCTCAACTAATGAAAAACTGTTTTTT CASSFRQTTSTNEKLFF
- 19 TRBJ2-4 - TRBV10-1 TGCGCCAGCAGTGAAATATGGGGGACTGGTGAGGGGGCCAAAAACATTCAGTACTTC CASSEIWGTGEGAKNIQYF
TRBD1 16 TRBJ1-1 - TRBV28 TGTGCCAGCAGCCTACGACAGGGGGCTAAGAACACTGAAGCTTTCTTT CASSLRQGAKNTEAFF
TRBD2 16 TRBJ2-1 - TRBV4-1 TGCGCCAGCAGCCTGGTGGGACTAGCGGCATACAATGAGCAGTTCTTC CASSLVGLAAYNEQFF
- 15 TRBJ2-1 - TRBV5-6 TGTGCCAGCAACTCAGCTAGTGCGTTGTACAATGAGCAGTTCTTC CASNSASALYNEQFF
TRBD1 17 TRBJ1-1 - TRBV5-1 TGCGCCAGCAGCTTCCGAGGGACAGTTCTTTGGAACACTGAAGCTTTCTTT CASSFRGTVLWNTEAFF
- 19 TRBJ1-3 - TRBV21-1 TGTGCCAGCAGCAAAGTAGATGACTTACTTCAGAGCTCTGGAAACACCATATATTTT CASSKVDDLLQSSGNTIYF
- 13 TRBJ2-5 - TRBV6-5 TGTGCCAGCAGTTACCAACTCCTGGAGACCCAGTACTTC CASSYQLLETQYF
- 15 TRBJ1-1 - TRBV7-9 TGTGCCAGCAGCTTAGGAGGGGGTATGAACACTGAAGCTTTCTTT CASSLGGGMNTEAFF
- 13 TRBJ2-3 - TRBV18 TGTGCCAGCTCGCCGCCAGCCCAAGATACGCAGTATTTT CASSPPAQDTQYF
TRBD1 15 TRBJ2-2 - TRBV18 TGTGCCAGCTCTCCCACAGGGGATTCCGCCGGGGAGCTGTTTTTT CASSPTGDSAGELFF
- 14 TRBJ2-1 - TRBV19 TGTGCCAGTACCCGGGTAGGGGCACCCCCTGAGCAGTTCTTC CASTRVGAPPEQFF
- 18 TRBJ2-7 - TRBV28 TGTGCCAGCACCTTTTGGGGGGCGAGGTTGTCGCGTTCTGACGAGCAGTACTTC CASTFWGARLSRSDEQYF
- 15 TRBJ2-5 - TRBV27 TGTGCCAGCAGTTTCTTCGGGCCTACACAAGAGACCCAGTACTTC CASSFFGPTQETQYF
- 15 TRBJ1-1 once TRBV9 TGTGCCAGCAGCGTAGGCCCCCAGCCGAACACTGAAGCTTTCTTT CASSVGPQPNTEAFF
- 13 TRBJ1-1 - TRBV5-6 TGTGCCAGCAGCTTGGCCACCAGACCTGAAGCTTTCTTT CASSLATRPEAFF
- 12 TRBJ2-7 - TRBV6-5 TGTGCCAGCAGTTACTCAGGGGACGAGCAGTACTTC CASSYSGDEQYF
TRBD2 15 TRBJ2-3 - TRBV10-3 TGTGCCATCATGGCGGGAGCATCCTTCACAGATACGCAGTATTTT CAIMAGASFTDTQYF